This T cell receptor (beta chain) was identified during a study of shared clonotypes between healthy human individuals. About this clone itself: Its antigen is currently unknown. A much more abundant neighbour one base away suggests this may be a read error. The same CDR3 arises from other DNA sequences in this sample as well.

Data came from immunoSEQ multiplex PCR; TCRdb stores just in-frame clones and leaves some out. The data contain more than 400,000 clones, more than 65% of them singletons. The V gene lost 1 base and the J gene lost 4 bases, with 19 bases spanning the gap. The germline CDR1 and CDR2 sequences are SEHNR and FQNEAQ (reference sequence). This CDR3 is built from 17 residues. Study-wide findings and caveats: Only blood samples were collected, and tissue repertoires likely differ.

The sequence was obtained from a woman aged 40-49 years in good health. Some clones in this sample may be carry-over from other donors' samples. The sample taken for sequencing was PBMCs. The V and J genes are TRBV7-9 and TRBJ1-1; D is unclear. CDR3 amino acids: CASSLEFRLGVSTEAFF. The CDR3 DNA sequence: TGTGCCAGCAGCTTAGAATTCCGCCTAGGTGTCTCCACTGAAGCTTTCTTT.